Below, one T cell receptor (beta chain) is given with its context. The study drew participants aged 18 to 89 years from 24 US areas. Cohorts were assigned according to the clinical history that participants reported. These data originate in a study of blood T cell repertoires in COVID-19. Measured with immunoSEQ multiplex PCR; TCRdb has only the in-frame clones, and not every one. The sample contains about 210,000 clones, around 90% of which appear only once. V was shortened by 7 bases and J by 3 bases, with 9 bases between the two germline ends. The CDR3 has 12 amino acids. What was sequenced was PBMCs or T cells enriched from blood (not recorded which). The sequence was collected from a man aged 18 to 30 with acute COVID-19. This chain uses TRBV12-3 or TRBV12-4 with TRBJ1-2; D possibly corresponds to TRBD1 (5 bases). The CDR3 DNA reads TGTGCCAGCATGGACACCGACTATGGCTACACCTTC. As protein: CASMDTDYGYTF.